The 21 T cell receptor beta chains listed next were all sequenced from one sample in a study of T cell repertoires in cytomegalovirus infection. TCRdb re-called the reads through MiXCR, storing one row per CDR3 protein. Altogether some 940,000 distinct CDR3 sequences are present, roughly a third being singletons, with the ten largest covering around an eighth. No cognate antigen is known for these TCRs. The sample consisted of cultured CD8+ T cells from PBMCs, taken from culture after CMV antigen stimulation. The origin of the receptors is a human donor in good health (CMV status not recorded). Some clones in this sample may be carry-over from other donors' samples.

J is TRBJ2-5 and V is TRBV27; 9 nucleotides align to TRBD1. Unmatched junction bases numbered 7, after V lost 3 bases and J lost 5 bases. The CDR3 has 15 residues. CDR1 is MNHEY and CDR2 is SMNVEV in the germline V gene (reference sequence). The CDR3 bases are TGTGCCAGCAGTTTTGGGACAGGGATGGTGGAGACCCAGTACTTC. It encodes CASSFGTGMVETQYF.

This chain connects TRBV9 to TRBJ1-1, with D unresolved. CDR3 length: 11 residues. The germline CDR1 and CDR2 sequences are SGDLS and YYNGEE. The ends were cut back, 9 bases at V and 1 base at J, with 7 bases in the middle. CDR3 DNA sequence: TGTGCCACCAATCCGAACACTGAAGCTTTCTTT. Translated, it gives CATNPNTEAFF.

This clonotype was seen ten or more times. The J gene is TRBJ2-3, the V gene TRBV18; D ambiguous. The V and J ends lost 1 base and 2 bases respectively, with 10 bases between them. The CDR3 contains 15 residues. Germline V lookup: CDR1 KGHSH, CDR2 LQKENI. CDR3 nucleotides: TGTGCCAGCTCACCACGTACGCACTACACAGATACGCAGTATTTT. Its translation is CASSPRTHYTDTQYF.

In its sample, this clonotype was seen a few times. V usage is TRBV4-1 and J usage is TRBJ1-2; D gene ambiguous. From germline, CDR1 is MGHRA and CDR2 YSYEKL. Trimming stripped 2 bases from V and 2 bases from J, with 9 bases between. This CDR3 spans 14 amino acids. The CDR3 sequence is CASSQTDSNYGYTF. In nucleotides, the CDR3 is TGCGCCAGCAGCCAAACCGACTCGAACTATGGCTACACCTTC.

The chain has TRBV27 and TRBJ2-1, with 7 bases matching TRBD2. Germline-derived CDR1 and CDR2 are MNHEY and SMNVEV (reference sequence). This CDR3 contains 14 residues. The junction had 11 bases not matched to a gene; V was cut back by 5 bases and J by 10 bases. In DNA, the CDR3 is TGTGCCAGCAGTCCCTCCAGGGCCGGGGGGGAGCAGTTCTTC. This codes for CASSPSRAGGEQFF.

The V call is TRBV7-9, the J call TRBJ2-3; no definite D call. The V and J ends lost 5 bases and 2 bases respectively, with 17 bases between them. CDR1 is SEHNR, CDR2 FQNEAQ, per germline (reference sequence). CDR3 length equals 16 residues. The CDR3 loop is CASSPAGPNYTDTQYF. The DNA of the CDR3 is TGTGCCAGCAGCCCCGCCGGTCCGAATTACACAGATACGCAGTATTTT.

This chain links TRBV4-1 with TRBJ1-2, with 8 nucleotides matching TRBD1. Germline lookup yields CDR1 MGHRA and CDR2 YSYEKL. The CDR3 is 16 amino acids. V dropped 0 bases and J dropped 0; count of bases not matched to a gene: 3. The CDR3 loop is CASSQELTGANYGYTF. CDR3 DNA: TGCGCCAGCAGCCAAGAACTGACAGGGGCTAACTATGGCTACACCTTC.

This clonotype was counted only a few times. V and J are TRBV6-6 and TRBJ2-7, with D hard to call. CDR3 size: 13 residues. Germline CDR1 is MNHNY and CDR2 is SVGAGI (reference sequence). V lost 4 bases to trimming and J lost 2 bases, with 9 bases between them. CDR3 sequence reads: CASSSWAAYEQYF. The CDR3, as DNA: TGTGCCAGCAGTTCATGGGCTGCCTACGAGCAGTACTTC.

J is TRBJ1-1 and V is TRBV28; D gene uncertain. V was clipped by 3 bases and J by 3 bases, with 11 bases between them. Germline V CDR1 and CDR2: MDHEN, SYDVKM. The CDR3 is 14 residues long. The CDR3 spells CASSLEGPYTEAFF. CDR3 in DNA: TGTGCCAGCAGTTTGGAGGGTCCTTACACTGAAGCTTTCTTT. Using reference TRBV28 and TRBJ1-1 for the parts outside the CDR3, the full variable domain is DVKVTQSSRYLVKRTGEKVFLECVQDMDHENMFWYRQDPGLGLRLIYFSYDVKMKEKGDIPEGYSVSREKKERFSLILESASTNQTSMYLCASSLEGPYTEAFFGQGTRLTVV.

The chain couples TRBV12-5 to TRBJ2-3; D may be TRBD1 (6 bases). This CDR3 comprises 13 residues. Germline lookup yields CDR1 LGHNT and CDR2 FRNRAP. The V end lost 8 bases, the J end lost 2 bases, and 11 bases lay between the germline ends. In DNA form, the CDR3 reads TGTGCTAGTCAGGACAGTGACACAGATACGCAGTATTTT. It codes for CASQDSDTDTQYF.

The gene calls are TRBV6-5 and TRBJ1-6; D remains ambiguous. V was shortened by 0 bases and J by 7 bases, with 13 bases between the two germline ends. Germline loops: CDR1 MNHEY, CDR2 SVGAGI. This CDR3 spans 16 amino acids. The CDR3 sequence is CASSYSAGFGNSPLHF. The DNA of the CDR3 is TGTGCCAGCAGTTACTCAGCTGGGTTTGGCAATTCACCCCTCCACTTT.

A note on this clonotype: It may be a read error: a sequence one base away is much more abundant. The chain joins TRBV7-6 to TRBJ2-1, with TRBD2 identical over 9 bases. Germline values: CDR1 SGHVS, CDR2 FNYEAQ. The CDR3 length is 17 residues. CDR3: CTSSLGSAGGSYNEQFF. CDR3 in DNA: TGTACCAGCAGCTTAGGATCAGCGGGGGGCTCCTACAATGAGCAGTTCTTC.

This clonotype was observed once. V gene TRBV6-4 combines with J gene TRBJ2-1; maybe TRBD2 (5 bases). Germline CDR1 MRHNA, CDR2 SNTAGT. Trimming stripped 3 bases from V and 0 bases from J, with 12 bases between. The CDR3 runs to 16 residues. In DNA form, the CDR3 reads TGTGCCAGCAGTGATCTTTGGGCGGGCTCCTACAATGAGCAGTTCTTC. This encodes CASSDLWAGSYNEQFF.

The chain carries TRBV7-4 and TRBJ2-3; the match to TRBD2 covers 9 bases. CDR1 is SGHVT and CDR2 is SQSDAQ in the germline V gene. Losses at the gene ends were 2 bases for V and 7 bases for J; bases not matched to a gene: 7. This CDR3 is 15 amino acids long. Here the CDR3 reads CASSLLRGGDYTQYF. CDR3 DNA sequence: TGTGCCAGCAGCTTATTGCGGGGGGGCGACTATACGCAGTATTTT.

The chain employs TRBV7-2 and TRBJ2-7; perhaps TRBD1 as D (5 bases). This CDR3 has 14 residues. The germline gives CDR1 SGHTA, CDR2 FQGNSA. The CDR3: CASSAGNFAYERYV. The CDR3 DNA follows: TGTGCCAGCAGCGCAGGGAATTTCGCCTACGAGCGGTACGTC.

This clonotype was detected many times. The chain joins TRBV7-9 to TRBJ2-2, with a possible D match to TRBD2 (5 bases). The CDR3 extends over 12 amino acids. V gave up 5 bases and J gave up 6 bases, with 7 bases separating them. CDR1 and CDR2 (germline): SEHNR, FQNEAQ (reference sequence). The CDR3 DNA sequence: TGTGCCAGCAGCCCCGGGGCCGGGGAGCTGTTTTTT. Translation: CASSPGAGELFF.

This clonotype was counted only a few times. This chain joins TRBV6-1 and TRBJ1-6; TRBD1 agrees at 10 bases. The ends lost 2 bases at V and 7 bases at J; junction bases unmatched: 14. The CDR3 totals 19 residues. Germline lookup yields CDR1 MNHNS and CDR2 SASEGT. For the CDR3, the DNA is TGTGCCAGCAGTGAATTTGGGACAGGGGAGTTAATCTGGAATTCACCCCTCCACTTT. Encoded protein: CASSEFGTGELIWNSPLHF.

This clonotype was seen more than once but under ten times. CDR3 sequence: CASSQEGQGYGYTF. CDR3 bases: TGTGCCAGCAGCCAAGAAGGCCAGGGATATGGCTACACCTTC. J is TRBJ1-2 and V is TRBV4-2; D might be TRBD1 (5 bases). V was shortened by 0 bases and J by 5 bases, with 10 bases between the two germline ends. CDR1 and CDR2 (germline): LGHNA, YNFKEQ. This CDR3 contains 14 residues.

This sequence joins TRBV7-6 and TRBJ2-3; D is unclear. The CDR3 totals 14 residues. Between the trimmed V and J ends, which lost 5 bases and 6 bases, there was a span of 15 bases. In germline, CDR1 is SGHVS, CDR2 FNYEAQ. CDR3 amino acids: CASSPRAASDTQYF. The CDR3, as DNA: TGTGCCAGCAGCCCCCGTGCGGCCTCGGATACGCAGTATTTT.

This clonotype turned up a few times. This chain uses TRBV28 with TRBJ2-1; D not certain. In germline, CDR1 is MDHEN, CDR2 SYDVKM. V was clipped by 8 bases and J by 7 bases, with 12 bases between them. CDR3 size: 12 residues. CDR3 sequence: CASYSGENEQFF. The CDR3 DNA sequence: TGTGCCAGCTACTCGGGTGAAAATGAGCAGTTCTTC.

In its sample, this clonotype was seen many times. The DNA for the CDR3 is TGTGCCAGCAGCTTAGGATCTCGCCCGAATTACAATGAGCAGTTCTTC. Translated, it gives CASSLGSRPNYNEQFF. This sequence joins TRBV7-8 and TRBJ2-1; D gene ambiguous. V lost 1 base, J lost 4 bases, and 14 bases lay in between. Germline V gives CDR1 SGHVS, CDR2 FQNEAQ. This CDR3 comprises 16 residues.